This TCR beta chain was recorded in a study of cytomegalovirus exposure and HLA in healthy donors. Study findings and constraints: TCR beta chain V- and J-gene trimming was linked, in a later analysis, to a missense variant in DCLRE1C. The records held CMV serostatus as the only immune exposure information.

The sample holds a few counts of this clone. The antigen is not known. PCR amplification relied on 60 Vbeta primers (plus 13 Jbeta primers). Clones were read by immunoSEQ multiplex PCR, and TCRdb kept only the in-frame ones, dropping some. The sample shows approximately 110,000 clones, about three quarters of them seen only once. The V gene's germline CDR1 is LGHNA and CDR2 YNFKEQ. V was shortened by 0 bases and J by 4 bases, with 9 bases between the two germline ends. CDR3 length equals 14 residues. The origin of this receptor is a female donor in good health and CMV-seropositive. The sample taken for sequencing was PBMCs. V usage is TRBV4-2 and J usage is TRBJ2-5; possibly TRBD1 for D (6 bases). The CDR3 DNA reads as TGTGCCAGCAGCCAAGATGTCAGGGGAGAGACCCAGTACTTC. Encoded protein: CASSQDVRGETQYF.